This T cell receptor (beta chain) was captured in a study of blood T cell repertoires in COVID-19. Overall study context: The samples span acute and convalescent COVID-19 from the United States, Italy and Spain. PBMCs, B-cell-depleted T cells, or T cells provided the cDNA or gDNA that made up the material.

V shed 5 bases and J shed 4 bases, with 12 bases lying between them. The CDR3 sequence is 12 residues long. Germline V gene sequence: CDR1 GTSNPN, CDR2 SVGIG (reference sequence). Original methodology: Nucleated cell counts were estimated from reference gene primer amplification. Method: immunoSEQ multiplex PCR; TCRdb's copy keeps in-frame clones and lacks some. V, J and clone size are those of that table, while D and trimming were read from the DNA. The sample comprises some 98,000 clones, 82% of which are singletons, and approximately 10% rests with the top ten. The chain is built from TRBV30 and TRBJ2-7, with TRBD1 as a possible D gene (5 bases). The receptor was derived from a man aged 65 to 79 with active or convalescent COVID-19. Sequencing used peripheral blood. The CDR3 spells CAWGQGSYEQYF. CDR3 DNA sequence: TGTGCCTGGGGCCAGGGCTCGTACGAGCAGTACTTC.